This T cell receptor (beta chain) comes out of a study of CD8+ T cells in alopecia areata. Study-level points and caveats: Especially in alopecia totalis/universalis, lesional scalp showed greater clonality than normal scalp did.

Sequencing templates came from extracted RNA that was reverse transcribed into cDNA. Measured with immunoSEQ multiplex PCR; TCRdb has only the in-frame clones, and not every one. Of about 130,000 clones in the sample, about 47% were seen once. The CDR3 totals 14 residues. The germline V and J ends were trimmed by 2 bases and 5 bases, with 13 bases remaining between them. The germline CDR1 and CDR2 sequences are SQVTM and ANQGSEA. Of note for this clone: The target antigen is unknown.

This sequence was found in a human donor with alopecia areata. The specimen comprised CD8+ T cells sorted from blood, sampled at week 0. V and J are TRBV29-1 and TRBJ2-4; D could derive from TRBD1 or TRBD2 (5 bases each). CDR3 coding DNA: TGCAGCGTTGAATTGGGGTCGGGGCAAAACATTCAGTACTTC. This encodes CSVELGSGQNIQYF.